These 27 T cell receptor beta chains share one sample of origin, sequenced in a study of tumor and adjacent non-tumor tissue in lung cancer. TCRbeta libraries were built with three rounds of nested PCR, modified from ARM-PCR. TCRdb re-called the multiplex PCR reads through MiXCR, storing one row per CDR3 protein. Counted here are 47,000 or so distinct CDR3 sequences, around 59% occurring once; the ten biggest clones make up approximately 30%. No cell sorting was done before RNA was extracted from the tissue. The normal lung tissue was taken more than 3 cm from the tumor edge. The specimen sequenced was distant non-tumor lung tissue. Every receptor here comes from a woman aged 70-85 years with non-small cell lung cancer.

Comment on this clonotype: Because it lacks the conserved phenylalanine or tryptophan at the end, this CDR3 is likely a read error. The chain is built from TRBV4-1 and TRBJ2-1; TRBD2 matches at 10 bases. Germline assignment: CDR1 MGHRA and CDR2 YSYEKL. V shed 7 bases, J shed 8 bases, and the junction held 11 bases outside the gene matches. The CDR3 runs to 15 residues. The CDR3 DNA follows: TGCGCCAGCATCCTGAGCGGGAGGGGGGACTATGAGCAGTTCTCC. It translates to CASILSGRGDYEQFS.

There are many counts of this clonotype. The chain recombines TRBV6-8 with TRBJ1-5, with 7 nucleotides matching TRBD1. V dropped 4 bases and J dropped 2; count of bases not matched to a gene: 14. The germline CDR1 and CDR2 sequences are MNHGY and SAAAGT. This CDR3 has 18 residues. This chain's CDR3 is CASSLPARRGFGNQPQHF. The CDR3 region has the DNA TGTGCCAGCAGTTTGCCTGCCCGCAGGGGGTTTGGCAATCAGCCCCAGCATTTT.

This clonotype was seen a few times. It may be a read error: a sequence one base away is much more abundant. The V call is TRBV6-1, the J call TRBJ2-7; 7 nucleotides align to TRBD2. This CDR3 spans 16 amino acids. Germline CDR1 MNHNS, CDR2 SASEGT. CDR3 sequence reads: CANSEAIRTSSYEQYF. DNA of the CDR3: TGTGCCAACAGTGAAGCGATCAGGACTAGCTCCTACGAGCAGTACTTC.

The chain links TRBV25-1 to TRBJ2-6; D gene ambiguous. Germline V gene lookup returns CDR1 MGHDK and CDR2 SYGVNS. V lost 1 base to trimming and J lost 0 bases, with 7 bases between them. The CDR3 spans 16 residues. The CDR3 region has the DNA TGTGCCAGCAGTGAATTTGGAGACTCTGGGGCCAACGTCCTGACTTTC. Translating gives CASSEFGDSGANVLTF.

Comment on this clonotype: The junction departs from germline at one end; a sequencing error may be responsible. The chain links TRBV10-2 to TRBJ2-3; D might be TRBD2 (5 bases). Germline V gene sequence: CDR1 WSHSY, CDR2 SAAADI. CDR3 length equals 17 residues. As DNA, the CDR3 is TGCGCCAGTAGTGAGCCTCGAACCCGTTCTAGCAGAGATACGCAGTATTTT. It encodes CASSEPRTRSSRDTQYF.

V and J are TRBV6-5 and TRBJ1-4; TRBD1 might be the D (6 bases). V lost 2 bases, J lost 3 bases, and 7 bases lay in between. Germline V gene data show CDR1 as MNHEY and CDR2 as SVGAGI. The CDR3 loop spans 14 amino acids. The DNA for the CDR3 is TGTGCCAGCAGTTACGACAGGCCTAATGAAAAACTGTTTTTT. Translation gives CASSYDRPNEKLFF.

About this clonotype itself: A junction boundary mismatches the germline segment, possibly from a read error. This chain joins TRBV2 and TRBJ1-5, with D possibly being TRBD1 (5 bases). The CDR3 is 15 residues long. Germline V lookup: CDR1 SNHLY, CDR2 FYNNEI. The DNA for the CDR3 is TGTGCCAGCAGTGTTAGTCAAGGGGCGAATCAGCACCAGCATTTT. It translates to CASSVSQGANQHQHF.

With regard to this clonotype: The missing conserved phenylalanine or tryptophan at the end of this CDR3 makes a read error likely. The DNA is left out, because the CDR3 cannot be placed on it with certainty; the CDR3 is given as TCRdb lists it. The chain employs TRBV10-1 and TRBJ2-1; TRBD1 is the table's D call and was not checked against the DNA. Germline CDR1 and CDR2: WNHNN and SYGVQD (reference sequence). The CDR3 contains 15 residues when both ends are counted. CDR3 sequence reads: CASSETGTGSNEQLI.

This clonotype has a count of ten or more. The rearrangement joins TRBV7-8 to TRBJ2-2; D may be TRBD1 (6 bases). The CDR3 is made up of 16 amino acids. V was cut by 2 bases and J by 1 base, with 11 bases left in between. Germline values: CDR1 SGHVS, CDR2 FQNEAQ. This CDR3 reads CASSLSDRRNTGELFF. The CDR3, as DNA: TGTGCCAGCAGCTTATCGGACAGACGGAACACCGGGGAGCTGTTTTTT.

This clonotype was seen only a few times. Possible read error: a much larger clone is one base away. The chain employs TRBV6-5 and TRBJ1-5; possible D gene TRBD1, 5 bases. This CDR3 has 21 residues. Germline V gene data show CDR1 as MNHEY and CDR2 as SVGAGI. CDR3 sequence (DNA): TGTGACAGCAGTTACTCTCTCAGCCGGTATAAGGAACCAGGGAGAAATCAGCCCCAGCATTTT. Its translation: CDSSYSLSRYKEPGRNQPQHF.

By frequency in the sample, this clonotype is medium-sized. The V and J genes are TRBV30 and TRBJ2-3; D uncertain. Germline CDR1 is GTSNPN and CDR2 is SVGIG (reference sequence). The CDR3 contains 11 residues. V lost 3 bases and J 4 bases, leaving 5 bases between the germline ends. DNA for the CDR3: TGTGCCTGGAGCAGGCCAGATACGCAGTATTTT. Protein: CAWSRPDTQYF.

Notes on this clonotype: Given the absence of the conserved phenylalanine or tryptophan at the CDR3 end, a read error is likely. The rearrangement uses TRBV29-1 and TRBJ2-5; TRBD2 agrees at 8 bases. CDR3 length: 15 residues. Germline CDR1 and CDR2: SQVTM and ANQGSEA. V was clipped by 8 bases and J by 1 base; unmatched bases: 12. This CDR3 reads CSIGAGVVSQETQYS. In DNA form, the CDR3 reads TGCAGCATTGGAGCGGGAGTTGTTTCCCAAGAGACCCAGTACTCC.

Points on this clonotype: The junction departs from the called germline gene at one end, perhaps through a read error. The CDR3 nucleotides are TGTGCCAGCAGTGAACATGTGAACACTGGAGCTTTCTTT. It translates to CASSEHVNTGAFF. The V and J genes are TRBV28 and TRBJ1-1; D not resolved. CDR3 length: 13 amino acids. Germline-derived CDR1 and CDR2 are MDHEN and SYDVKM.

As concerns this clonotype: A much larger clone is a single base away; this may be a read error. The V and J genes are TRBV14 and TRBJ2-1; TRBD1 aligns across 9 bases. V lost 6 bases, J lost 12 bases, and 12 bases stayed unmatched. Germline-derived CDR1 and CDR2 are SGHDN and FVKESK. The CDR3 has 14 amino acids. For the CDR3, the DNA is TGTGCCAGCAGTTCCGGGACAGGGAACCATGGGCAGTTCTTC. Its translation: CASSSGTGNHGQFF.

This chain uses TRBV28 with TRBJ2-1, with 15 bases matching TRBD2. The CDR3 extends over 18 amino acids. Looked up from germline, CDR1 is MDHEN and CDR2 is SYDVKM. CDR3 DNA: TGTACCGGCAGTCGGAATGGACTAGCGGGAGGGCCTCTTAATGAGCAGTTCTTC. Its translation is CTGSRNGLAGGPLNEQFF. Complete variable domain (other parts from reference TRBV28 and TRBJ2-1): DVKVTQSSRYLVKRTGEKVFLECVQDMDHENMFWYRQDPGLGLRLIYFSYDVKMKEKGDIPEGYSVSREKKERFSLILESASTNQTSMYLCTGSRNGLAGGPLNEQFFGPGTRLTVL.

A remark on this clonotype: Sequence at one end of the junction differs from germline and may be a read error. The DNA for the CDR3 is TGTGCCAGCAGCTTCCCCTACTTCATGGGTGGGTCGAACGATGAGCAGTTGTTC. This translates into CASSFPYFMGGSNDEQLF. V and J are TRBV5-5 and TRBJ2-1; D remains unclear. CDR3 size: 18 residues. In germline, CDR1 is SGHKS, CDR2 YYEKEE (reference sequence).

This clonotype was counted once. At one end the junction does not follow the germline gene, possibly because of a read error. The chain couples TRBV6-2 or TRBV6-3 to TRBJ2-5; 10 nucleotides agree with TRBD2. Germline values: CDR1 MNHEY, CDR2 SVGEGT. The CDR3 consists of 17 residues. The CDR3 is CANSSRTSGRARETQYF. CDR3 coding DNA: TGTGCCAACAGTTCGCGGACTAGCGGAAGGGCCCGAGAGACCCAGTACTTC.

The V gene is TRBV5-1, the J gene TRBJ1-1; D is perhaps TRBD1 (5 bases). V was pared by 5 bases and J by 5 bases, with 16 bases between. The CDR3 spans 14 residues. Germline V gives CDR1 SGHRS, CDR2 YFSETQ. The CDR3 loop reads CASRSLGGGTEAFF. The CDR3 DNA reads as TGCGCCAGCAGGTCCCTCGGGGGGGGGACTGAAGCTTTCTTT.

This clonotype was seen repeatedly, ten times or more. The CDR3 DNA reads as TGCAGTGCTATAGGGGCCCCGGGGGGCACTGAAGCTTTCTTT. It translates to CSAIGAPGGTEAFF. The chain has TRBV20-1 and TRBJ1-1; TRBD1 is a possible D gene (5 bases). V was pared by 4 bases and J by 4 bases, with 16 bases between. Looked up from germline, CDR1 is DFQATT and CDR2 is SNEGSKA (reference sequence). The CDR3 sequence is 14 residues long.

There are many counts of this clonotype. The chain has TRBV5-1 and TRBJ2-7; D possibly corresponds to TRBD2 (6 bases). Germline lookup yields CDR1 SGHRS and CDR2 YFSETQ. This CDR3 is built from 13 residues. Trimming shortened V by 4 bases and J by 4 bases, and 12 bases separated the two germline ends. The CDR3 region is CASSGSGLYEQYF. The CDR3 coding sequence is TGCGCCAGCAGCGGCTCGGGACTGTACGAGCAGTACTTC.

V usage is TRBV20-1 and J usage is TRBJ2-5, with D tentatively TRBD1 or TRBD2 (6 bases each). The CDR3 is made up of 13 amino acids. The germline V and J ends were trimmed by 6 bases and 7 bases, with 18 bases remaining between them. In germline, CDR1 is DFQATT, CDR2 SNEGSKA (reference sequence). The CDR3 DNA follows: TGCAGTGCCTCCGTCGGGGGCCATGGGACCCAGTACTTC. This codes for CSASVGGHGTQYF.

This clonotype appeared many times. The chain combines TRBV20-1 with TRBJ2-1; the match to TRBD2 covers 10 bases. The germline V gene encodes CDR1 DFQATT and CDR2 SNEGSKA (reference sequence). The V gene end was trimmed by 3 bases and the J gene end by 7 bases; junction bases not matched to a gene: 6. The CDR3 consists of 14 residues. The CDR3 DNA is TGCAGTGCTAGGTCTACTAGCGGGACAAATGAGCAGTTCTTC. Protein product: CSARSTSGTNEQFF.

Remarks on this clonotype: The junction does not match germline at one end; this may be a read error. The V gene is TRBV11-1, the J gene TRBJ2-7; 7 bases agree with TRBD2. CDR3 size: 14 residues. Per germline, CDR1 SGHAT and CDR2 FQDESV (reference sequence). In nucleotides, the CDR3 is TGTACCAGCAGCTTCGTAGCGGGTCGGTACGAGCATTACTTC. Protein: CTSSFVAGRYEHYF.

This clonotype has a handful of counts. This may be a read error: a much more frequent sequence differs by one nucleotide. The CDR3 DNA sequence: TGCACCAGCAGCGTCACCGGGACGGTGAACACTGAAGCTTTCTTT. This gives the protein CTSSVTGTVNTEAFF. The chain couples TRBV5-1 to TRBJ1-1; D perhaps matches TRBD1 (5 bases). The CDR3 covers 15 residues. Germline V gene lookup returns CDR1 SGHRS and CDR2 YFSETQ.

V usage is TRBV28 and J usage is TRBJ2-7; 8 bases agree with TRBD2. V shed 2 bases and J 9 bases; nucleotides not matched to a gene: 12. The CDR3 has 15 amino acids. The germline V gene encodes CDR1 MDHEN and CDR2 SYDVKM. The CDR3 bases are TGTGCCAGCAGTTTAGTCGGGGGGGGTTCGGACGGGCAGTACTTC. As protein: CASSLVGGGSDGQYF.

For this clonotype: The final CDR3 position lacks the conserved phenylalanine or tryptophan, pointing to a likely read error. The genes are TRBV6-2 or TRBV6-3 and TRBJ1-1; D perhaps matches TRBD1 (5 bases). The V gene's germline CDR1 is MNHEY and CDR2 SVGEGT. The CDR3 is 14 amino acids. The CDR3 DNA reads as TGTGGCAGCATAGGGACTCTCAGAGGGACTGAAGCTTTCCTT. The encoded protein is CGSIGTLRGTEAFL.

About this clonotype itself: A much larger clone differs from this one at a single base, so this may be a read error. The chain links TRBV7-9 to TRBJ2-7; D unclear. This CDR3 comprises 17 residues. Germline CDR1 and CDR2: SEHNR and FQNEAQ (reference sequence). The CDR3 region has the DNA TGTGCCAGCAGCTCTGGCACTGGGCGGCAAGTGGTTTACGAGCAGCACTTC. Protein: CASSSGTGRQVVYEQHF.